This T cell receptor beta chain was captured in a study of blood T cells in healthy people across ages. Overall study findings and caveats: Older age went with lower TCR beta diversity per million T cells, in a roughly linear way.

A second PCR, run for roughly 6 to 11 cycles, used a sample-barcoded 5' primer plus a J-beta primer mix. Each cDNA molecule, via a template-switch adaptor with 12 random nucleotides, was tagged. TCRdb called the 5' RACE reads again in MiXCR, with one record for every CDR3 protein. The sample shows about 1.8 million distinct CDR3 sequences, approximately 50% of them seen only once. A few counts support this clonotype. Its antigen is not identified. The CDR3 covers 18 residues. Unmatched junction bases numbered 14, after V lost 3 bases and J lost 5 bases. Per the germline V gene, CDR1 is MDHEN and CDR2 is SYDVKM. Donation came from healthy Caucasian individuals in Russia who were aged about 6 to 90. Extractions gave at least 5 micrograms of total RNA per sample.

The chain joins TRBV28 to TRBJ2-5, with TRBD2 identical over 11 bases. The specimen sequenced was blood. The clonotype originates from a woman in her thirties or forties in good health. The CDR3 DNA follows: TGTGCCAGCAGTTTGAGATCTAGCGGGGGGAGAGCGGGGGAGACCCAGTACTTC. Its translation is CASSLRSSGGRAGETQYF. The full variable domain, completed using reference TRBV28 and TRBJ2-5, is DVKVTQSSRYLVKRTGEKVFLECVQDMDHENMFWYRQDPGLGLRLIYFSYDVKMKEKGDIPEGYSVSREKKERFSLILESASTNQTSMYLCASSLRSSGGRAGETQYFGPGTRLLVL.